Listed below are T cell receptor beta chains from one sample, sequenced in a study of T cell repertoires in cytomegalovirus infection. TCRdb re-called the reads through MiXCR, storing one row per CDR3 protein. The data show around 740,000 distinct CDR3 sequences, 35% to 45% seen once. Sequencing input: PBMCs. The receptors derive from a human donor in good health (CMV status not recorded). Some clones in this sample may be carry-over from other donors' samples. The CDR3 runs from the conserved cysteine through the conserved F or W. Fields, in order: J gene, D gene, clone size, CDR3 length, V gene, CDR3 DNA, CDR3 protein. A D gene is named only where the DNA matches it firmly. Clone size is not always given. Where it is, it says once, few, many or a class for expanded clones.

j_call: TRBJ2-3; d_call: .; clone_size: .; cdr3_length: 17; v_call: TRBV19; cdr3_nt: TGTGCCAGTAGTCCCCTCGGAAAAGGCCTGTGGACAGATACGCAGTATTTT; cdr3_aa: CASSPLGKGLWTDTQYF
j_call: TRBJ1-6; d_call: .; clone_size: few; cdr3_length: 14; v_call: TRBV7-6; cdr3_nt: TGTGCCAGCAGCCGAGGACCGGTTAATTCACCCCTCCACTTT; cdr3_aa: CASSRGPVNSPLHF
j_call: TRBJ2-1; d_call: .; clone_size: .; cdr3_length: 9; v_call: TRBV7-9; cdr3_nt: TGTGCCAGCAGCGATGAGCAGTTCTTC; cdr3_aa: CASSDEQFF
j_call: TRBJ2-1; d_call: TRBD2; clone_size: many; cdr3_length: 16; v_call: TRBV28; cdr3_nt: TGTGCCAGCAGTTCCCTCACGGGGGGGAACTACAATGAGCAGTTCTTC; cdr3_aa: CASSSLTGGNYNEQFF
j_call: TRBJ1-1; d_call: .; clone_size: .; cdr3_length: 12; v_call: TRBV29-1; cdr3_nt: TGCAGCGTGCATCGGGAGAACACTGAAGCTTTCTTT; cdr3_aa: CSVHRENTEAFF
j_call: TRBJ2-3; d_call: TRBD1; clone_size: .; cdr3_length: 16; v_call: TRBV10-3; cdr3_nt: TGTGCCAGCGACAGGGACGGCCTCCAGAGCACAGATACGCAGTATTTT; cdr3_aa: CASDRDGLQSTDTQYF
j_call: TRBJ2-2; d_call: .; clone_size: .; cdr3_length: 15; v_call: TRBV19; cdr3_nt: TGTGCCAGTAGAGACCGGGCCAAGGGCACCGGGGAGCTGTTTTTT; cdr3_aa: CASRDRAKGTGELFF
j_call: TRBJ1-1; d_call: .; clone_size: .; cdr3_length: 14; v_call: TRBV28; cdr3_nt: TGTGCCAGCAGTTTATCGGCGGGTTGGACTGAAGCTTTCTTT; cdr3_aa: CASSLSAGWTEAFF
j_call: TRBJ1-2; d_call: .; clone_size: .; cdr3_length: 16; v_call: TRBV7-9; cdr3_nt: TGTGCCAGCAGCGCCGCGCAGGGTTTGGTGGGCTATGGCTACACCTTC; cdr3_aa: CASSAAQGLVGYGYTF
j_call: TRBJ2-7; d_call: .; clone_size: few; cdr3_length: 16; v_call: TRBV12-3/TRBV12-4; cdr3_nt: TGTGCCAGCAGTCCGACTGGAGGGACAGCCACCTACGAGCAGTACTTC; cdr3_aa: CASSPTGGTATYEQYF
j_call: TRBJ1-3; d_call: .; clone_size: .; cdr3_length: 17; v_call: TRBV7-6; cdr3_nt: TGTGCCAGCAGCCCTGGGGGGCCCTACCTCTCTGGAAACACCATATATTTT; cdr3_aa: CASSPGGPYLSGNTIYF
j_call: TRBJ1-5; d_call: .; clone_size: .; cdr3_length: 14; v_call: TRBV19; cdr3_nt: TGTGCCAGTAGTACGGGCACTGACAATCAGCCCCAGCATTTT; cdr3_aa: CASSTGTDNQPQHF